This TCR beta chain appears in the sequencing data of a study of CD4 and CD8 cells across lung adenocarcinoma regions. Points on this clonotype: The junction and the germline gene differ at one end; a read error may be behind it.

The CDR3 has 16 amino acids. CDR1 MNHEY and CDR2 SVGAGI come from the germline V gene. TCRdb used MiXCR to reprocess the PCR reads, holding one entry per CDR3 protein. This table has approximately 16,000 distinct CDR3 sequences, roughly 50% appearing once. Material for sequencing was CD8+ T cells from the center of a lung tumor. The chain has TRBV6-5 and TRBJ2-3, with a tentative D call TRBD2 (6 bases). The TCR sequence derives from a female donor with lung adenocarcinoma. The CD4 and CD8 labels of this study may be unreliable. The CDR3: CASISGGVGATDTQYF. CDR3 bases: TGTGCCAGCATTTCCGGGGGAGTGGGTGCCACAGATACGCAGTATTTC.